This TCR beta chain comes out of a study of cytomegalovirus exposure and HLA in healthy donors. Primers: 60 Vbeta forward and 13 Jbeta reverse. Sequenced by immunoSEQ multiplex PCR; TCRdb stores in-frame clones only, minus some. The sample shows 90,000 to 110,000 clones, roughly two thirds of them seen only once. Sequenced sample: PBMCs. This receptor was obtained from a man younger than 40 in good health and CMV-seronegative.

CDR3 region: CASSPRDRVTPQHF. The CDR3 DNA reads TGTGCCAGCAGCCCCCGGGACAGGGTTACGCCCCAGCATTTT. The chain recombines TRBV5-5 with TRBJ1-5; 9 nucleotides line up with TRBD1. The germline gives CDR1 SGHKS, CDR2 YYEKEE (reference sequence). The CDR3 runs to 14 residues. V lost 4 bases, J lost 9 bases, and 8 bases stayed unmatched.